This section outlines one T cell receptor (beta chain) sequence together with its context. Its antigen is not known. The data derive from a study of T cell repertoires in ileal Crohn's disease. Looking at the study overall: About half received postoperative treatment, about ten with thiopurines and 15 to 20 anti-TNF. M0 samples are biopsies from inflamed ileum in the resection specimen. Study-wide findings and caveats: Active smokers at surgery had more clonal expansions than non-smokers.

The V end lost 2 bases, the J end lost 7 bases, and 6 bases lay between the germline ends. CDR3 length: 13 amino acids. In germline, CDR1 is MRHNA, CDR2 SNTAGT. Time point here: inflamed ileum from the surgical specimen. TCRdb's copy holds only in-frame clones and misses some; the assay was immunoSEQ multiplex PCR. Among fewer than 20,000 clones, approximately 92% were seen once, and the ten largest hold approximately 6.5%. Sequencing was carried out using ileal tissue. The clonotype comes from an adult with Crohn's disease. The genes are TRBV6-4 and TRBJ1-6; D call uncertain. CDR3 nucleotide sequence: TGTGCCAGCAGTGACGTCGAAAATTCACCCCTCCACTTT. Encoded protein: CASSDVENSPLHF.